The rows below give T cell receptor beta chains drawn from one sample of a study of blood T cell repertoires in COVID-19. Produced via immunoSEQ multiplex PCR; TCRdb's table is partial and in-frame only. This sample carries over 75,000 clones, around 82% of them seen once, and the ten largest clones take around 9%. The specimen sequenced was peripheral blood. The receptors were sampled from a man between 50 and 59 years old who had recovered from COVID-19. Both conserved end residues are part of each CDR3. The D gene is left open where the match is weak. Clone sizes are given selectively: once, few, many, or a class where the clone is expanded.

v_call: TRBV7-8
d_call: NA
j_call: TRBJ2-7
clone_size: once
cdr3_nt: TGTGCCAGCAGTTTTTTCATCGAGAAGAGCTCCTACGAGCAGTACTTC
cdr3_aa: CASSFFIEKSSYEQYF

v_call: TRBV9
d_call: TRBD2
j_call: TRBJ2-7
clone_size: NA
cdr3_nt: TGTGCCAGCAGCTCAACCGGGACTAGCGTTTCCTACGAGCAGTACTTC
cdr3_aa: CASSSTGTSVSYEQYF

v_call: TRBV5-1
d_call: NA
j_call: TRBJ2-2
clone_size: once
cdr3_nt: TGCGCCAGCAGCTTGGGGCACACCACCGGGGAGCTGTTTTTT
cdr3_aa: CASSLGHTTGELFF

v_call: TRBV4-1
d_call: TRBD2
j_call: TRBJ2-7
clone_size: NA
cdr3_nt: TGCGCCAGCAGCCAAGTTGCGGGAGCAGGGGAGCAGTACTTC
cdr3_aa: CASSQVAGAGEQYF

v_call: TRBV18
d_call: TRBD1
j_call: TRBJ2-6
clone_size: once
cdr3_nt: TGTGCCAGCTCACCGACAGGGGGCGCGTATGGGGCCAACGTCCTGACTTTC
cdr3_aa: CASSPTGGAYGANVLTF

v_call: TRBV12-3/TRBV12-4
d_call: NA
j_call: TRBJ2-1
clone_size: many
cdr3_nt: TGTGCCAGCAGTCTCGGTGGTGAGCAGTTCTTC
cdr3_aa: CASSLGGEQFF

v_call: TRBV7-6
d_call: TRBD2
j_call: TRBJ2-5
clone_size: NA
cdr3_nt: TGTGCCAGCAGCTCCACCCCGGGAATAGCGGGGGGGACCTCCCAAGGGACCCAGTACTTC
cdr3_aa: CASSSTPGIAGGTSQGTQYF

v_call: TRBV19
d_call: NA
j_call: TRBJ2-1
clone_size: once
cdr3_nt: TGTGCCAGTAGTCTTTTTAGGGACACGATATACAATGAGCAGTTCTTC
cdr3_aa: CASSLFRDTIYNEQFF

v_call: TRBV5-4
d_call: TRBD1
j_call: TRBJ1-1
clone_size: NA
cdr3_nt: TGTGCCAGCAGCTCTTGGACAGGGCTTACAGGCGACACTGAAGCTTTCTTT
cdr3_aa: CASSSWTGLTGDTEAFF

v_call: TRBV6-5
d_call: TRBD1
j_call: TRBJ1-3
clone_size: NA
cdr3_nt: TGTGCCAGCCTGCCCGACAGGGACTCTGGAAACACCATATATTTT
cdr3_aa: CASLPDRDSGNTIYF

v_call: TRBV24-1
d_call: NA
j_call: TRBJ2-7
clone_size: NA
cdr3_nt: TGTGCCACCAGTGATCCGGGACACCCCTACGAGCAGTACTTC
cdr3_aa: CATSDPGHPYEQYF

v_call: TRBV4-2
d_call: NA
j_call: TRBJ1-6
clone_size: NA
cdr3_nt: TGTGCCAGCAGCCAAGAAGTGCTATTTAAACTTAATTCACCCCTCCACTTT
cdr3_aa: CASSQEVLFKLNSPLHF

v_call: TRBV7-8
d_call: NA
j_call: TRBJ1-1
clone_size: NA
cdr3_nt: TGTGCCAGCAGCTTATCAGTTAATTCTGAAGCTTTCTTT
cdr3_aa: CASSLSVNSEAFF

v_call: TRBV11-3
d_call: NA
j_call: TRBJ2-2
clone_size: NA
cdr3_nt: TGTGCCAGCAGCTTAGGGGCTCTGGCAGGATACACCGGGGAGCTGTTTTTT
cdr3_aa: CASSLGALAGYTGELFF

v_call: TRBV10-3
d_call: TRBD1
j_call: TRBJ1-2
clone_size: NA
cdr3_nt: TGTGCCATCAGTGAGAACAGGGGGGGGATTGGTGACTATGGCTACACCTTC
cdr3_aa: CAISENRGGIGDYGYTF

v_call: TRBV7-6
d_call: TRBD1
j_call: TRBJ1-3
clone_size: NA
cdr3_nt: TGTGCCAGCAGCGCCAGGGACAGGGGCCTCAACACCATATATTTT
cdr3_aa: CASSARDRGLNTIYF

v_call: TRBV12-5
d_call: TRBD2
j_call: TRBJ2-3
clone_size: few
cdr3_nt: TGTGCTAGTGGTTTGGGACTAGCGGGAGTTAGGACAGATACGCAGTATTTT
cdr3_aa: CASGLGLAGVRTDTQYF

v_call: TRBV6-4
d_call: TRBD2
j_call: TRBJ2-2
clone_size: few
cdr3_nt: TGTGCCAGCAGTGAAGGACTAGCGGGAGGGCCCGGGGAGCTGTTTTTT
cdr3_aa: CASSEGLAGGPGELFF

v_call: TRBV2
d_call: TRBD1
j_call: TRBJ1-1
clone_size: NA
cdr3_nt: TGTGCCAGCAGAACAGACAGGGTGAACACTGAAGCTTTCTTT
cdr3_aa: CASRTDRVNTEAFF

v_call: TRBV29-1
d_call: TRBD1
j_call: TRBJ2-2
clone_size: NA
cdr3_nt: TGCAGCGTTGTGACAGGGGGCACCGGGGAGCTGTTTTTT
cdr3_aa: CSVVTGGTGELFF

v_call: TRBV5-1
d_call: TRBD2
j_call: TRBJ2-7
clone_size: NA
cdr3_nt: TGCGCCAGCAGCTTGTTAGCTAGCGGTTCCTACGAGCAGTACTTC
cdr3_aa: CASSLLASGSYEQYF

v_call: TRBV19
d_call: NA
j_call: TRBJ2-2
clone_size: once
cdr3_nt: TGTGCCAGTAGTAGGTCCGTCCAGGCCACCGGGGAGCTGTTTTTT
cdr3_aa: CASSRSVQATGELFF

v_call: TRBV30
d_call: TRBD1
j_call: TRBJ1-1
clone_size: once
cdr3_nt: TGTGCCTGGAGGGACAGGGGCACTGAAGCTTTCTTT
cdr3_aa: CAWRDRGTEAFF

v_call: TRBV7-2
d_call: NA
j_call: TRBJ2-7
clone_size: few
cdr3_nt: TGTGCCAGCAGCCGAGGCGGGCAGTACGAGCAGTACTTC
cdr3_aa: CASSRGGQYEQYF

v_call: TRBV7-2
d_call: NA
j_call: TRBJ2-7
clone_size: NA
cdr3_nt: TGTGCCAGCAGCTCCGGGACTTTCGGCGAGCAGTACTTC
cdr3_aa: CASSSGTFGEQYF

v_call: TRBV30
d_call: NA
j_call: TRBJ1-2
clone_size: once
cdr3_nt: TGTGCCTGGAGTGGGAGGGACTATGGCTACACCTTC
cdr3_aa: CAWSGRDYGYTF

v_call: TRBV5-1
d_call: NA
j_call: TRBJ1-1
clone_size: NA
cdr3_nt: TGCGCCAGCAGCTTGGTTGGGCGGACAACGAACACTGAAGCTTTCTTT
cdr3_aa: CASSLVGRTTNTEAFF

v_call: TRBV5-8
d_call: TRBD1
j_call: TRBJ2-3
clone_size: NA
cdr3_nt: TGTGCCAGCAGCTTGGAGAGACAGGGGGCGCGTAACACAGATACGCAGTATTTT
cdr3_aa: CASSLERQGARNTDTQYF

v_call: TRBV6-2/TRBV6-3
d_call: NA
j_call: TRBJ2-4
clone_size: NA
cdr3_nt: TGTGCCAGCAGCCGACAGTTAGCCAAAAACATTCAGTACTTC
cdr3_aa: CASSRQLAKNIQYF

v_call: TRBV5-1
d_call: NA
j_call: TRBJ1-1
clone_size: few
cdr3_nt: TGCGCCAGCAGCTCGCGGGGGGGCTTCATGCGGGAAGCTTTCTTT
cdr3_aa: CASSSRGGFMREAFF

v_call: TRBV15
d_call: TRBD2
j_call: TRBJ2-7
clone_size: NA
cdr3_nt: TGTGCCACCAGCTTCCAGACTAGCGGGACAACCTACGAGCAGTACTTC
cdr3_aa: CATSFQTSGTTYEQYF

v_call: TRBV4-1
d_call: TRBD2
j_call: TRBJ2-1
clone_size: once
cdr3_nt: TGCGCCAGCAGCCCGACTAGCGGCTACAATGAGCAGTTCTTC
cdr3_aa: CASSPTSGYNEQFF

v_call: TRBV14
d_call: TRBD2
j_call: TRBJ2-3
clone_size: NA
cdr3_nt: TGTGCCAGCAGCCCACAGCGGGGGCGCACAGATACGCAGTATTTT
cdr3_aa: CASSPQRGRTDTQYF

v_call: TRBV18
d_call: NA
j_call: TRBJ2-2
clone_size: NA
cdr3_nt: TGTGCCAGCTCACCAGGCCTGAACACCGGGGAGCTGTTTTTT
cdr3_aa: CASSPGLNTGELFF

v_call: TRBV5-1
d_call: TRBD1
j_call: TRBJ1-6
clone_size: NA
cdr3_nt: TGCGCCAGCAGCTTGGGAGGGACAGCTCCGGGTGACCTCCACTTT
cdr3_aa: CASSLGGTAPGDLHF

v_call: TRBV9
d_call: TRBD1
j_call: TRBJ1-5
clone_size: NA
cdr3_nt: TGTGCCAGCAGCGTGACAGGGGTGAGTCCTTTCATGGGCAATCAGCCCCAGCATTTT
cdr3_aa: CASSVTGVSPFMGNQPQHF

v_call: TRBV9
d_call: NA
j_call: TRBJ1-1
clone_size: NA
cdr3_nt: TGTGCCAGCAGCGGAGGGACGGGGGGACCTGAAGCTTTCTTT
cdr3_aa: CASSGGTGGPEAFF

v_call: TRBV4-3
d_call: TRBD2
j_call: TRBJ2-1
clone_size: NA
cdr3_nt: TGCGCCAGCGGGAGGGCCGGGTATGAGCAGTTCTTC
cdr3_aa: CASGRAGYEQFF

v_call: TRBV27
d_call: TRBD1
j_call: TRBJ1-6
clone_size: NA
cdr3_nt: TGTGCCAGCAGCACCGGGACAGCATCAAGCTCCTATAATTCACCCCTCCACTTT
cdr3_aa: CASSTGTASSSYNSPLHF